The clone carrying this T cell receptor beta chain was detected only a few times. The source of the sample is a study of radiation and T cells in renal cell carcinoma. This table comes from immunoSEQ multiplex PCR, and its TCRdb copy is limited to in-frame clones, with some not included. The table has about 18,000 clones, less than 65% seen once. Regarding treatment: 15 Gy SBRT to primary tumor, nephrectomy 4 weeks later. The source is a man aged 45-65 years with renal cell carcinoma. Sequencing used tumor tissue, obtained from a patient whose treatment included radiotherapy and nephrectomy.

CDR3 sequence reads: CASSNYRGLRETQYF. In nucleotides, the CDR3 is TGTGCCAGTAGTAACTACAGGGGGCTACGAGAGACCCAGTACTTC. The V and J genes are TRBV19 and TRBJ2-5, with 9 bases lining up with TRBD1. The trim removed 4 bases at V and 4 bases at J, leaving 7 bases unmatched. The CDR3 sequence is 15 residues long. Germline V gives CDR1 LNHDA, CDR2 SQIVND (reference sequence).